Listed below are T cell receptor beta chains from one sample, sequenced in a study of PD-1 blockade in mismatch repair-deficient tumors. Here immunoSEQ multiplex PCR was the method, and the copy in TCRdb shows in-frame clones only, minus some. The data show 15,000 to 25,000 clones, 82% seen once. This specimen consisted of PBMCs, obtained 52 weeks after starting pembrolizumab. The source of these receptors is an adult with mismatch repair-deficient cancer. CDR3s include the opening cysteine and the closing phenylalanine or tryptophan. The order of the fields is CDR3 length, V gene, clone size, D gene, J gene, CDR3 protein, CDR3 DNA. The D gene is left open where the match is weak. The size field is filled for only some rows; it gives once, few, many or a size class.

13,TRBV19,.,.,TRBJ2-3,CASKGGSTDTQYF,TGTGCCAGTAAGGGCGGGAGCACAGATACGCAGTATTTT
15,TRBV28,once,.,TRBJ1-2,CASSYWVGANYGYTF,TGTGCCAGCAGTTACTGGGTCGGGGCTAACTATGGCTACACCTTC
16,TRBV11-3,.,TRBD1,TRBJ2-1,CASSNAGTGGGNEQFF,TGTGCCAGCAGCAACGCCGGGACAGGTGGGGGGAATGAGCAGTTCTTC
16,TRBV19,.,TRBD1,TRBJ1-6,CASSTGRGQGYSPLHF,TGTGCCAGTAGTACCGGGAGAGGACAGGGTTATTCACCCCTCCACTTT
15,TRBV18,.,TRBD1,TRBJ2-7,CASSPGGGQGAEQYF,TGTGCCAGCTCACCAGGGGGGGGACAGGGGGCCGAGCAGTACTTC
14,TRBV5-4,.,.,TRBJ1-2,CASTFGGADYGYTF,TGTGCCAGCACTTTTGGGGGGGCGGACTATGGCTACACCTTC
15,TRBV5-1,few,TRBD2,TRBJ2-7,CASSLASGPTFGQYF,TGCGCCAGCAGCTTGGCTAGCGGGCCTACCTTTGGGCAGTACTTC
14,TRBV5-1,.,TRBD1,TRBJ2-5,CASSLGQGIETQYF,TGCGCCAGCAGCTTGGGACAGGGGATTGAGACCCAGTACTTC
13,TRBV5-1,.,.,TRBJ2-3,CASRAGAPDTQYF,TGCGCCAGCAGGGCGGGGGCCCCAGATACGCAGTATTTT
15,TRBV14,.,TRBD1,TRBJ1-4,CASSQVGQGIKKLFF,TGTGCCAGCAGCCAAGTGGGACAGGGAATCAAAAAACTGTTTTTT
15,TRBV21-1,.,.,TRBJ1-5,CASSKFGLGRQPQHF,TGTGCCAGCAGCAAATTCGGCCTGGGCAGGCAGCCCCAGCATTTT
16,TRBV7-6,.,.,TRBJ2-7,CASSLTWGEGSYEQYF,TGTGCCAGCAGCTTAACTTGGGGGGAAGGCTCCTACGAGCAGTACTTC
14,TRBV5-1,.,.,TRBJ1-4,CASSLGGPNEKLFF,TGCGCCAGCAGCTTAGGGGGACCCAATGAAAAACTGTTTTTT
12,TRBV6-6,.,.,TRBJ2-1,CASLQEYNEQFF,TGTGCCAGCCTACAGGAATACAATGAGCAGTTCTTC
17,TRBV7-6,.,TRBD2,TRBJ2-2,CASSPVGGGRTTGELFF,TGTGCCAGCAGCCCCGTGGGGGGGGGAAGGACCACCGGGGAGCTGTTTTTT
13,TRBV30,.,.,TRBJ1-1,CAWAPGGWTEAFF,TGTGCCTGGGCCCCCGGGGGTTGGACTGAAGCTTTCTTT